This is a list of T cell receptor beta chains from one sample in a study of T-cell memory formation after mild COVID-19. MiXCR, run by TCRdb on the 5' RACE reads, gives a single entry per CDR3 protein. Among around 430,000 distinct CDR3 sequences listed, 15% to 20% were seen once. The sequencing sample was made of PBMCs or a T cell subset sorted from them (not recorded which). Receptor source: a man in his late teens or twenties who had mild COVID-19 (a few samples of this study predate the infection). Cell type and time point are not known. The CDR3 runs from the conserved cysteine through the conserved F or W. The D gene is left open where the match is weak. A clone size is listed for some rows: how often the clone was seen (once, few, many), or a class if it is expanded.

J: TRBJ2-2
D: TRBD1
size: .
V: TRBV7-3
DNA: TGTGCCAGCAGCTTAAACCCCCGTAACAGGGGTAAGAGCACCGGGGAGCTGTTTTTT
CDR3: CASSLNPRNRGKSTGELFF

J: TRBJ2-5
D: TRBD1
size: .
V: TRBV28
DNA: TGTGCCAGCAGTAGGACAGGGATAGTCGAGACCCAGTACTTC
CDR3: CASSRTGIVETQYF

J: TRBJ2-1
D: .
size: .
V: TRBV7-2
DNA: TGTGCCAGCAGCTTAGTGGGGGAGCGGGATGAGCAGTTCTTC
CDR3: CASSLVGERDEQFF

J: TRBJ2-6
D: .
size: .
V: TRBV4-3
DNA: TGCGCCAGCAGCCAAGATGAGGGGGGTCTAGCCCCGCCCTCTGGGGCCAACGTCCTGACTTTC
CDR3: CASSQDEGGLAPPSGANVLTF

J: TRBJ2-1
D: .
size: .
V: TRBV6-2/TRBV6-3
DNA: TGTGCCAGCAGTTCCCTTGTAGGAGGTCACAATGAGCAGTTCTTC
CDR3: CASSSLVGGHNEQFF

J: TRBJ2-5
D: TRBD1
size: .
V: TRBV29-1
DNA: TGCAGCGCAACACAGGGGGCAGGAAAGACCCAGTACTTC
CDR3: CSATQGAGKTQYF

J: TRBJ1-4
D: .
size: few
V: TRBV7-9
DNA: TGTGCCAGCAGCTTAGGAACTGCCTGGGGAAATGAAAAACTGTTTTTT
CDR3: CASSLGTAWGNEKLFF

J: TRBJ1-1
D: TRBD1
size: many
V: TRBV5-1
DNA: TGCGCCAGCAGCTTACAGGGGCAGGGTACTGAAGCTTTCTTT
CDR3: CASSLQGQGTEAFF

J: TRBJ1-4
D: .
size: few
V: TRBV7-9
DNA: TGTGCCAGCAGCCCACCCCTCGCAGGTACAACTGAAAAACTGTTTTTT
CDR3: CASSPPLAGTTEKLFF

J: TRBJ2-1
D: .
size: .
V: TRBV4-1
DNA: TGCGCCAGCAGCCAAGCAACGGGGGCTTCCTACAATGAGCAGTTCTTC
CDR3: CASSQATGASYNEQFF

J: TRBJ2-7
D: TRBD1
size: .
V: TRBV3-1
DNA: TGTGCCAGCTCGGGACAGGGGCACGAGCAGTACTTC
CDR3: CASSGQGHEQYF

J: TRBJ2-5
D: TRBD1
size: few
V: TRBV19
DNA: TGTGCCAGTAGGGCGGACAGGTGGGGGACCCAGTACTTC
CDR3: CASRADRWGTQYF

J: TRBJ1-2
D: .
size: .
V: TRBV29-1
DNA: .
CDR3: CSVGGGTGGLPHF

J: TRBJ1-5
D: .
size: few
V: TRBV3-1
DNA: TGTGCCAGCAGCCCCGGGGAGAGTCAGCCCCAGCATTTT
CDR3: CASSPGESQPQHF

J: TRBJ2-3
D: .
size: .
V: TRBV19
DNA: TGTGCCAGTAGCGGGTTGTCAGATACGCAGTATTTT
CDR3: CASSGLSDTQYF

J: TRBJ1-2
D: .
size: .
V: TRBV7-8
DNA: TGTGCCAGCAGCTCAGTGGTACAGGGAGATGGCTACACCTTC
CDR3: CASSSVVQGDGYTF

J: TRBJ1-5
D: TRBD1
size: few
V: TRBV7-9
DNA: TGTGCCAGCAGCCAGACAGGGGAGGGGAAGCCCCAGCATTTT
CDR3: CASSQTGEGKPQHF

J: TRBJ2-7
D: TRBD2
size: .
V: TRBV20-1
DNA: TGCAGTGCATACGGACTAGCGGGGGCCTCCTACGAGCAGTACTTC
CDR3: CSAYGLAGASYEQYF

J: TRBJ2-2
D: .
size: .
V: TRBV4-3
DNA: TGCGCCAGCAGCCAAGAGCAAGTCCTGGGTTTTAGGGAGCTGTTTTTT
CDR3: CASSQEQVLGFRELFF

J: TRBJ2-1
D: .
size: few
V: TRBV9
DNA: TGTGCCAGCAGCGTAGGCGAGAATAGCTACAATGAGCAGTTCTTC
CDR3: CASSVGENSYNEQFF

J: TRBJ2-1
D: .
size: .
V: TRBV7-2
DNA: TGTGCCAGCCCGGGGAGCTCCTACAATGAGCAGTTCTTC
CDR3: CASPGSSYNEQFF

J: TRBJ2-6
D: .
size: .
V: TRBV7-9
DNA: TGTGCCAGCAGCTTATTGGCCAACGTCCTGACTTTC
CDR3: CASSLLANVLTF

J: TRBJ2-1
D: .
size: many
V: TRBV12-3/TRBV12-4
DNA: TGTGCCAGCAGTTTAGTACCGGTTTCCTACAATGAGCAGTTCTTC
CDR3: CASSLVPVSYNEQFF

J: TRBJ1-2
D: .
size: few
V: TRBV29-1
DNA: TGCAGCGCCCGAAGCGGGACGGCGTATGGCTACACCTTC
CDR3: CSARSGTAYGYTF

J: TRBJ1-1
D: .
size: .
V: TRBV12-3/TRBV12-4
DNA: TGTGCCAGCATGACCGGGACTTCCCGCCTCTTGAACACTGAAGCTTTCTTT
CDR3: CASMTGTSRLLNTEAFF

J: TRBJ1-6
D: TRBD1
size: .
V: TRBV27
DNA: TGTGCCAGCAGTAGAGGAGGCAGGGGGCATTCACCCCTCCACTTT
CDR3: CASSRGGRGHSPLHF

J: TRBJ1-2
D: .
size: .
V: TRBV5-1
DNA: TGCGCCAGCAGCTTGGTATCAGGGTCCCTTGGCTACACCTTC
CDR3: CASSLVSGSLGYTF

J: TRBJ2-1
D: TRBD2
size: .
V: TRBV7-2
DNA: TGTGCCTCCGTGGGCGGGACTAGCGGGGGGGTGAGGTTCTTC
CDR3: CASVGGTSGGVRFF

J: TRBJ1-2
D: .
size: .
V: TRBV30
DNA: TGTGCCTGGAACCCTTCTCCACATGGCTACACCTTC
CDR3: CAWNPSPHGYTF

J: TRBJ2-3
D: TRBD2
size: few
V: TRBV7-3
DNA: TGTGCCAGCAGCTTAATCGGGGGGGCCGGAGATACGCAGTATTTT
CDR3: CASSLIGGAGDTQYF

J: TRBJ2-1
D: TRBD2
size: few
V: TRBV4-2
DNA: TGTGCCAGCAGCCAAGATGCCTTTCGGGGGGGCCTCAACAATGAGCAGTTCTTC
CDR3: CASSQDAFRGGLNNEQFF

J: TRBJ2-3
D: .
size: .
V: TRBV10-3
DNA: TGTGCCATCTTGTACCCCGGCACAGATACGCAGTATTTT
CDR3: CAILYPGTDTQYF

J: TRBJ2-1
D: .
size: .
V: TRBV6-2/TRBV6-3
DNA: TGTGCCAGCAGCCGAACCATTGAGCAGTTCTTC
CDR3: CASSRTIEQFF

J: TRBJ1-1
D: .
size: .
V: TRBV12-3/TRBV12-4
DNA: TGTGCCAGCAGTACAGGGATAGGCGCTGAAGCTTTCTTT
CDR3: CASSTGIGAEAFF

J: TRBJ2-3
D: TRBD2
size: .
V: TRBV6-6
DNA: TGTGCCAGCAGTTACTTCGCGGGAGGCCTCCCTCCGCCTAGCACAGATACGCAGTATTTT
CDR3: CASSYFAGGLPPPSTDTQYF

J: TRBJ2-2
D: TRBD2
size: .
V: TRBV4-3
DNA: TGCGCCAGCAGCCAAGATTCCCGGGGGGGCCTAGACGGGGAGCTGTTTTTT
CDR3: CASSQDSRGGLDGELFF

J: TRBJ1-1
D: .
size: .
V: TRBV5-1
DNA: TGCGCCAGCAGCTTCGCCGGGACGGGGAACACTGAAGCTTTCTTT
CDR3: CASSFAGTGNTEAFF

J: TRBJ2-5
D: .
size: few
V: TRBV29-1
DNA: TGCAGCTCCTGGGCAGGGGAGACCCAGTACTTC
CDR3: CSSWAGETQYF

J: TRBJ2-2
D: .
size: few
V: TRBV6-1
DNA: TGTGCCAACAGCGTGGGGTATCTAGCGAACACCGGGGAGCTGTTTTTT
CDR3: CANSVGYLANTGELFF

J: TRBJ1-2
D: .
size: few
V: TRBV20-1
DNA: TGCAGTGGGTCCCCTAACTATGGCTACACCTTC
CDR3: CSGSPNYGYTF

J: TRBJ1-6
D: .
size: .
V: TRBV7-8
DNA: TGTGCCAGCCAGGGGATGAGTGGGAATAATTCACCCCTCCACTTT
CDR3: CASQGMSGNNSPLHF

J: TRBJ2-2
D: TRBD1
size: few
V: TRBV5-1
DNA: TGCGCCAGCAGCTTGGCCGCCAGGACAGGGGGCACCGGGGAGCTGTTTTTT
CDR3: CASSLAARTGGTGELFF

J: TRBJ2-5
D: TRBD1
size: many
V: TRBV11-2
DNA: TGTGCCAGCAGCTCTTACAGGGGGTCGACCCAGTACTTC
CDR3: CASSSYRGSTQYF

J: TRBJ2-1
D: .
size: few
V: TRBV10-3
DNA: TGTGCCATCAGTGAGTCCGGGGAACAGGAACCCCCGTTCTTC
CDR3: CAISESGEQEPPFF

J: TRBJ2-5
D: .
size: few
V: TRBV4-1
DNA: TGCGCCAGCAGCCCCAGGGGGGAAGAGACCCAGTACTTC
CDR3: CASSPRGEETQYF

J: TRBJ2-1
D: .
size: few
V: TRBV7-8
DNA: TGTGCCAGCAGCTGGGTCCCTCCAACCTTGGACAATGAGCAGTTCTTC
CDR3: CASSWVPPTLDNEQFF

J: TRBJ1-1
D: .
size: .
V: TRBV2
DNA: TGTGCCAGTACTTGGGCTCCGAACACTGAAGCTTTCTTT
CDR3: CASTWAPNTEAFF